The next 9 T cell receptor beta chains were all read from a single sample in a study of cytomegalovirus exposure and HLA in healthy donors. The PCR had 60 Vbeta and 13 Jbeta primers. Here immunoSEQ multiplex PCR was the method, and the copy in TCRdb shows in-frame clones only, minus some. The sample lists roughly 180,000 clones; 80% to 90% were seen once. Sequenced: PBMCs. The receptors originated from a girl aged 10 to 17 in good health and CMV-seropositive.

V is TRBV11-2 and J is TRBJ1-1; no reliable D call. Germline CDR1 and CDR2: SGHAT and FQNNGV. CDR3 length: 12 residues. V was pared by 5 bases and J by 4 bases, with 8 bases between. For the CDR3, the DNA is TGTGCCAGCAGCCACACAAGCACTGAAGCTTTCTTT. Protein product: CASSHTSTEAFF.

This rearrangement joins TRBV5-6 to TRBJ1-1; 9 nucleotides agree with TRBD1. This CDR3 comprises 15 residues. Germline assignment: CDR1 SGHDT and CDR2 YYEEEE. The V and J ends lost 0 bases and 5 bases, in that order; junction bases with no gene match: 5. CDR3 nucleotides: TGTGCCAGCAGCTTGGGGGACAGGGAGTGGACTGAAGCTTTCTTT. As protein: CASSLGDREWTEAFF.

This chain links TRBV6-5 with TRBJ2-5; D gene unclear. Trimming left V 7 bases short and J 2 bases short, with 11 bases between. The CDR3 is 13 residues long. Per germline, CDR1 MNHEY and CDR2 SVGAGI. The CDR3 loop reads CASNPGFQETQYF. CDR3 sequence (DNA): TGTGCCAGCAATCCCGGGTTTCAAGAGACCCAGTACTTC.

The V and J genes are TRBV4-1 and TRBJ2-7, with 10 bases fitting TRBD2. Germline CDR1 reads MGHRA; CDR2 reads YSYEKL. CDR3 size: 15 residues. V gave up 1 base and J gave up 3 bases; unmatched junction bases: 3. Here the CDR3 DNA reads TGCGCCAGCAGCCAAGGGGCTAGCGGGGGCTACGAGCAGTACTTC. Its protein product is CASSQGASGGYEQYF.

This clone was detected once. V gene TRBV5-5 combines with J gene TRBJ1-1; 9 positions match TRBD1. V gave up 4 bases and J gave up 7 bases; unmatched junction bases: 11. This CDR3 comprises 15 residues. Germline CDR1 SGHKS, CDR2 YYEKEE (reference sequence). CDR3: CASSKSGTGYIEAFF. The CDR3 DNA is TGTGCCAGCAGCAAGTCCGGGACAGGGTATATTGAAGCTTTCTTT.

The chain carries TRBV18 and TRBJ1-4; D is possibly TRBD1 (6 bases). The CDR3 is 15 residues long. CDR1 KGHSH and CDR2 LQKENI come from the germline V gene. V dropped 1 base and J dropped 7 bases, with 13 bases sitting between them. CDR3 coding DNA: TGTGCCAGCTCACCACGTCGGCAGGGGAGTGAAAAACTGTTTTTT. Amino acid sequence: CASSPRRQGSEKLFF.

The chain is built from TRBV5-4 and TRBJ2-3, with D possibly TRBD2 on 7 matching bases. The CDR3 is 16 amino acids. Trimming pared 0 bases from V and 3 bases from J, leaving 14 bases between. CDR1 is SGHNT and CDR2 is YYREEE in the germline V gene (reference sequence). The CDR3 here is CASSLGGGSITDTQYF. CDR3 DNA sequence: TGTGCCAGCAGCTTGGGGGGGGGCAGTATAACAGATACGCAGTATTTT.

This chain uses TRBV5-5 with TRBJ2-5; TRBD2 matches 9 bases. The germline CDR1 and CDR2 sequences are SGHKS and YYEKEE (reference sequence). This CDR3 region has 15 residues. V dropped 4 bases and J dropped 5; count of bases not matched to a gene: 9. The CDR3, as DNA: TGTGCCAGCAGCGGGCCCCTAGCGGGGAGGGAGACCCAGTACTTC. Translating gives CASSGPLAGRETQYF.

The chain recombines TRBV4-2 with TRBJ1-4, with 8 positions matching TRBD1. After removal of 4 bases from V and 3 bases from J, the junction contained 4 bases not matched to a gene. Germline CDR1 LGHNA, CDR2 YNFKEQ. The CDR3 is made up of 15 amino acids. The CDR3 region has the DNA TGTGCCAGCAGCCGACAGGGGTCTGCTAATGAAAAACTGTTTTTT. As protein: CASSRQGSANEKLFF.